The entry that follows covers one T cell receptor (beta chain) sequence. J lost 6 bases, V lost 4 bases, and 8 bases had no gene match. The CDR3 spans 16 residues. Germline CDR1 MDHEN, CDR2 SYDVKM. These data originate in a study of blood T cell repertoires in COVID-19. The wider study: In each case, the material was cDNA or gDNA derived from T cells, B-cell-depleted T cells, or PBMCs.

Under the authors' procedure: Reference gene primer amplification yielded estimated nucleated cell counts. The protocol was immunoSEQ multiplex PCR, while the TCRdb copy is restricted to in-frame clones and leaves out a portion. D and trimming come from the DNA, and the V and J calls and clone size come from that table. The repertoire consists of 200,000 or so clones, with more than 65% occurring once and the leading ten covering about 13%. Material: peripheral blood. The V call is TRBV28, the J call TRBJ2-1; 11 bases map to TRBD1. The clonotype originates from a human donor in a cohort sampled during active COVID-19. The CDR3 here is CASSSEGQGEFNEQFF. DNA of the CDR3: TGTGCCAGCAGTTCTGAGGGACAGGGGGAATTCAATGAGCAGTTCTTC. Full variable domain (outside the CDR3, taken from reference TRBV28 and TRBJ2-1): DVKVTQSSRYLVKRTGEKVFLECVQDMDHENMFWYRQDPGLGLRLIYFSYDVKMKEKGDIPEGYSVSREKKERFSLILESASTNQTSMYLCASSSEGQGEFNEQFFGPGTRLTVL.